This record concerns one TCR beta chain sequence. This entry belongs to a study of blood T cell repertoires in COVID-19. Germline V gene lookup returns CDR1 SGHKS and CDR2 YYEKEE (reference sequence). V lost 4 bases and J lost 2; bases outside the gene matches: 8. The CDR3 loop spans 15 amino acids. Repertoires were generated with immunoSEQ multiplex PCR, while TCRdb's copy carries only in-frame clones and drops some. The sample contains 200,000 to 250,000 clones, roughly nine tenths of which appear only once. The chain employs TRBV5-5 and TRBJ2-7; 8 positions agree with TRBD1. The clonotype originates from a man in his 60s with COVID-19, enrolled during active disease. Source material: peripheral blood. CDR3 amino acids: CASSLAATGAYEQYF. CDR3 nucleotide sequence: TGTGCCAGCAGCCTCGCCGCGACAGGGGCCTACGAGCAGTACTTC.